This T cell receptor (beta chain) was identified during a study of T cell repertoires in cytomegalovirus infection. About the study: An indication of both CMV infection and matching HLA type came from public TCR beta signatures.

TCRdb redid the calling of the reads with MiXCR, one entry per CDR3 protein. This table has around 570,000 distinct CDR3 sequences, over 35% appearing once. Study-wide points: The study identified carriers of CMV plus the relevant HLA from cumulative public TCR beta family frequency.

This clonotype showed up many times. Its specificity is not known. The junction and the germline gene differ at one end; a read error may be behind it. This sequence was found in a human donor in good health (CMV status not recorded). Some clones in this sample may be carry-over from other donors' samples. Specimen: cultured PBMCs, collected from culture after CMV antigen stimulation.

CDR3 in amino acids: CASSSGQGDGGIF. CDR3 nucleotide sequence: TGTGCCAGCAGCTCGGGCCAGGGGGACGGGGGGATCTTT. The J gene is TRBJ1-1, the V gene TRBV7-9; 7 positions match TRBD1. Germline CDR1 is SEHNR and CDR2 is FQNEAQ (reference sequence). The CDR3 loop spans 13 amino acids.